Following are 22 T cell receptor beta chains from one sample sequenced in a study of immune cell composition in non-small cell lung cancer. TCRdb keeps only in-frame clones here, not all; method: immunoSEQ multiplex PCR. In the table there are 6,700 or so clones, 67% of which are singletons. Normal lung sampling was at least 3 cm from the tumour, as distant as possible. Sequencing was carried out using non-adjacent lung tissue. These receptors all come from a human donor with non-small cell lung cancer.

The table lists this clone with a few counts. V usage is TRBV7-9 and J usage is TRBJ1-4; 9 positions match TRBD1. This CDR3 spans 15 amino acids. The V and J ends lost 3 bases and 7 bases, in that order; junction bases with no gene match: 6. Germline values: CDR1 SEHNR, CDR2 FQNEAQ (reference sequence). CDR3 sequence (DNA): TGTGCCAGCAGCTTCACAGGGGGCCTTGCTGAAAAACTGTTTTTT. Translating gives CASSFTGGLAEKLFF.

Judged by abundance, this clone is medium-sized. This sequence joins TRBV29-1 and TRBJ1-4; D possibly corresponds to TRBD1 (5 bases). CDR1 is SQVTM, CDR2 ANQGSEA, per germline. V lost 5 bases and J lost 5, with 15 bases in between. This CDR3 has 14 amino acids. As DNA, the CDR3 is TGCAGCGTTTCCGGACGGGACTCCAATGAAAAACTGTTTTTT. Translation gives CSVSGRDSNEKLFF.

The rearrangement links TRBV20-1 to TRBJ2-7, with D maybe TRBD2 (5 bases). The CDR3 runs 11 residues. CDR1 and CDR2 from the germline V gene are DFQATT and SNEGSKA (reference sequence). Trimming took off 6 bases at V and 6 bases at J, with 12 bases between the two ends. CDR3 nucleotide sequence: TGCAGTGCCTCCATCGGAGGCGAGCAGTACTTC. This translates into CSASIGGEQYF.

This clone was found a few times. This CDR3 is CASREGPGVYGYTF. CDR3 nucleotides: TGCGCCAGCAGGGAGGGTCCTGGGGTCTATGGCTACACCTTC. The V call is TRBV5-1, the J call TRBJ1-2; D unclear. The V end was cut by 5 bases, the J end by 4 bases, with 15 bases between. Per the germline V gene, CDR1 is SGHRS and CDR2 is YFSETQ. CDR3 length equals 14 residues.

V and J are TRBV28 and TRBJ2-7, with TRBD1 as a possible D gene (5 bases). Germline CDR1 reads MDHEN; CDR2 reads SYDVKM. Deletions cut 4 bases from V and 7 bases from J, with 14 bases between. This CDR3 comprises 13 residues. CDR3 loop: CASSYRSPREQYF. DNA for the CDR3: TGTGCCAGCAGTTACAGGTCCCCTAGGGAGCAGTACTTC.

On this clone: A read error may account for a junction end that differs from germline. V usage is TRBV18 and J usage is TRBJ1-4; no clear D gene. From germline, CDR1 is KGHSH and CDR2 LQKENI. The CDR3 is 14 residues long. CDR3 nucleotide sequence: TGTGCCAGCTCTAGACAATCTGCTAACGAAAAACTGTTTTTT. Its protein is CASSRQSANEKLFF.

The chain is built from TRBV6-1 and TRBJ1-3; D is ambiguous. Trimming took 2 bases from V and 9 from J, leaving 14 bases between them. Germline assignment: CDR1 MNHNS and CDR2 SASEGT. The CDR3 contains 14 residues. The CDR3 coding sequence is TGTGCCAGCAGTGAATTAAACTTCGGTGGCACCATATATTTT. Translating gives CASSELNFGGTIYF.

V usage is TRBV4-2 and J usage is TRBJ2-7; the match to TRBD1 covers 8 bases. After removal of 5 bases from V and 0 bases from J, the junction contained 3 bases not matched to a gene. Germline V gene data show CDR1 as LGHNA and CDR2 as YNFKEQ. There are 14 residues in the CDR3. This CDR3 is CASSLGQDSYEQYF. The CDR3 region has the DNA TGTGCCAGCAGCTTGGGACAGGACTCCTACGAGCAGTACTTC.

The chain links TRBV7-9 to TRBJ1-1; a possible D gene is TRBD1 (6 bases). This CDR3 is built from 15 residues. The germline V and J ends were trimmed by 3 bases and 1 base, with 12 bases remaining between them. CDR1 and CDR2 from the germline V gene are SEHNR and FQNEAQ (reference sequence). The chain's CDR3 is CASSFITGKNTEAFF. DNA of the CDR3: TGTGCCAGCAGCTTTATAACAGGGAAGAACACTGAAGCTTTCTTT.

The V gene is TRBV7-8, the J gene TRBJ2-1; 8 nucleotides agree with TRBD2. The CDR3 consists of 17 residues. Germline values: CDR1 SGHVS, CDR2 FQNEAQ. V lost 1 base to trimming and J lost 1 base; unmatched junction nucleotides: 6. CDR3 residues: CASSLGVAGGSYNEQFF. CDR3 in DNA: TGTGCCAGCAGCTTAGGTGTCGCGGGAGGATCCTACAATGAGCAGTTCTTC. The full variable domain, with the rest looked up from reference TRBV7-8 and TRBJ2-1, is GAGVSQSPRYKVAKRGQDVALRCDPISGHVSLFWYQQALGQGPEFLTYFQNEAQLDKSGLPSDRFFAERPEGSVSTLKIQRTQQEDSAVYLCASSLGVAGGSYNEQFFGPGTRLTVL.

This chain connects TRBV4-2 to TRBJ1-2; 9 nucleotides line up with TRBD1. Looked up from germline, CDR1 is LGHNA and CDR2 is YNFKEQ. This CDR3 is built from 18 residues. Trimming at V came to 1 base and at J to 4 bases, leaving 13 bases not matched to a gene. CDR3 in DNA: TGTGCCAGCAGCCAAGTCCAAGGGACAGGGACAGGCGGCTATGGCTACACCTTC. It is translated as CASSQVQGTGTGGYGYTF.

This clone is categorized as large. The gene calls are TRBV6-1 and TRBJ2-1; D remains ambiguous. CDR3 length: 12 amino acids. Germline V lookup: CDR1 MNHNS, CDR2 SASEGT. The V end lost 0 bases, the J end lost 10 bases, and 7 bases lay between the germline ends. The CDR3 bases are TGTGCCAGCAGTGAAGCAACTCAAGAGCAGTTCTTC. Translated, it gives CASSEATQEQFF.

This clone turned up a few times. The chain combines TRBV29-1 with TRBJ2-5, with a possible D match to TRBD2 (6 bases). This CDR3 is 14 amino acids long. CDR1 SQVTM and CDR2 ANQGSEA come from the germline V gene. The germline V and J ends were trimmed by 0 bases and 7 bases, with 15 bases remaining between them. Here the CDR3 reads CSVEDGPGLGTQYF. The CDR3 DNA follows: TGCAGCGTTGAAGATGGGCCGGGACTGGGGACCCAGTACTTC.

The chain employs TRBV18 and TRBJ2-1; TRBD2 agrees at 10 bases. J lost 7 bases, V lost 2 bases, and 5 bases had no gene match. Germline CDR1 and CDR2: KGHSH and LQKENI. This CDR3 region has 15 residues. The CDR3 DNA reads TGTGCCAGCTCACCAATGGCTAGCGGGAGAAATGAGCAGTTCTTC. This sequence encodes CASSPMASGRNEQFF.

The chain has TRBV5-1 and TRBJ2-5, with D maybe TRBD2 (6 bases). This CDR3 comprises 13 residues. Per germline, CDR1 SGHRS and CDR2 YFSETQ. Trimming took off 0 bases at V and 3 bases at J, with 6 bases between the two ends. CDR3 region: CASSLGGEETQYF. The CDR3 DNA reads TGCGCCAGCAGCTTGGGCGGGGAAGAGACCCAGTACTTC.

V and J are TRBV5-6 and TRBJ1-2; 7 bases agree with TRBD1. V was clipped by 5 bases and J by 4 bases; unmatched bases: 11. Looked up from germline, CDR1 is SGHDT and CDR2 is YYEEEE. The CDR3 length is 15 residues. CDR3 residues: CASRQGRSSVYGYTF. CDR3 coding DNA: TGTGCCAGCAGACAGGGGAGATCCTCAGTCTATGGCTACACCTTC.

This clone was observed a handful of times. The J gene is TRBJ2-1, the V gene TRBV11-3; 9 bases are shared with TRBD2. The CDR3 loop spans 15 amino acids. The ends lost 5 bases at V and 7 bases at J; junction bases unmatched: 9. Germline V CDR1 and CDR2: SGHNT, YENEEA. CDR3 bases: TGTGCCAGCAGCCCCATGTTGGCGGGAGGGAATGAGCAGTTCTTC. It specifies CASSPMLAGGNEQFF.

This chain links TRBV5-1 with TRBJ1-5; 11 nucleotides align to TRBD1. From germline, CDR1 is SGHRS and CDR2 YFSETQ. The CDR3 covers 16 residues. The ends lost 2 bases at V and 4 bases at J; junction bases unmatched: 5. The CDR3 spells CASSFGTGGMNQPQHF. The CDR3 DNA reads TGCGCCAGCAGCTTTGGGACAGGGGGTATGAATCAGCCCCAGCATTTT.

The chain joins TRBV9 to TRBJ2-3; 14 bases fit TRBD2. With 3 bases clipped from V and 3 bases from J, the junction kept 12 bases outside the gene matches. The germline gives CDR1 SGDLS, CDR2 YYNGEE. The CDR3 spans 19 residues. The CDR3 is CASSEAPGTSGRQTDTQYF. The DNA for the CDR3 is TGTGCCAGCAGCGAGGCCCCCGGGACTAGCGGGAGACAAACAGATACGCAGTATTTT.

In its sample, this clone ranks as medium-sized. The J gene is TRBJ1-2, the V gene TRBV2; no firm D call. V lost 0 bases, J lost 6 bases, and 5 bases lay in between. The germline V gene encodes CDR1 SNHLY and CDR2 FYNNEI. CDR3 length: 12 residues. CDR3 sequence reads: CASSEAGHGYTF. The CDR3, as DNA: TGTGCCAGCAGTGAAGCGGGCCATGGCTACACCTTC.

The CDR3, as DNA: TGTGCCAGCAGCGGACAGGGGAACACTGAAGCTTTCTTT. This translates into CASSGQGNTEAFF. J is TRBJ1-1 and V is TRBV5-6, with 8 bases matching TRBD1. The V gene's germline CDR1 is SGHDT and CDR2 YYEEEE. CDR3 length equals 13 residues. V lost 4 bases to trimming and J lost 1 base; unmatched junction nucleotides: 0.

This chain uses TRBV4-2 with TRBJ2-1, with TRBD1 matching 10 bases. Trimming at V came to 0 bases and at J to 6 bases, leaving 5 bases not matched to a gene. The V gene's germline CDR1 is LGHNA and CDR2 YNFKEQ. The CDR3 has 16 residues. CDR3 nucleotide sequence: TGTGCCAGCAGCCAAGATCCGGGGACAGGGGCCAATGAGCAGTTCTTC. Its protein product is CASSQDPGTGANEQFF.